Reported below is one TCR beta chain. Its cognate antigen is unknown. The CDR3 contains 16 residues. V gave up 3 bases and J gave up 5 bases, with 19 bases separating them. The germline CDR1 and CDR2 sequences are SGHDT and YYEEEE. The source of the sample is a study of cytomegalovirus exposure and HLA in healthy donors. Study-wide findings and caveats: In vitro confirmation showed three CMV-associated chains to be CMV antigen specific.

Some clones are missing from TCRdb's copy, which holds only in-frame ones; the method was immunoSEQ multiplex PCR. The sample carries 85,000 to 120,000 clones, approximately 94% recorded once. This sequence originates from a woman aged 18-29 years in good health and CMV-seronegative. Specimen: PBMCs. The chain combines TRBV5-6 with TRBJ2-3; possible D gene TRBD1, 5 bases. This CDR3 is CASSWGGQRGGDTQYF. CDR3 nucleotides: TGTGCCAGCAGCTGGGGCGGTCAGCGCGGCGGAGATACGCAGTATTTT.